The 26 T cell receptor beta chains reported below all come from one sample, sequenced in a study of Tregs in tolerant kidney transplant recipients. Only in-frame clones appear in the TCRdb table, and some are missing; sequencing was by immunoSEQ multiplex PCR. The data show just under 20,000 clones, with approximately 65% seen just once and nearly 3.5% held by the top ten. The antigens for these receptors are not known. The sequencing sample was made of Tregs from blood cultured with allogeneic cells. These receptors originate from a human donor in good health.

This chain links TRBV7-8 with TRBJ2-1; 8 nucleotides align to TRBD2. With V trimmed by 1 base and J by 10 bases, 3 bases remained unmatched. The germline gives CDR1 SGHVS, CDR2 FQNEAQ. This CDR3 is 13 amino acids long. CDR3 in DNA: TGTGCCAGCAGCTTAGGAGAGCGGGAGGAGCAGTTCTTC. Its translation is CASSLGEREEQFF. Using reference TRBV7-8 and TRBJ2-1 for the parts outside the CDR3, the full variable domain is GAGVSQSPRYKVAKRGQDVALRCDPISGHVSLFWYQQALGQGPEFLTYFQNEAQLDKSGLPSDRFFAERPEGSVSTLKIQRTQQEDSAVYLCASSLGEREEQFFGPGTRLTVL.

The chain is built from TRBV5-5 and TRBJ2-5; maybe TRBD1 (5 bases). The germline CDR1 and CDR2 sequences are SGHKS and YYEKEE (reference sequence). CDR3 length: 16 residues. V lost 6 bases and J lost 2, with 20 bases in between. The CDR3 sequence is CASTPFPGAKQETQYF. The CDR3 DNA is TGTGCCAGCACCCCCTTCCCTGGGGCCAAGCAAGAGACCCAGTACTTC.

The chain couples TRBV18 to TRBJ2-5; D is undetermined. V was trimmed by 6 bases and J by 5 bases, leaving 13 bases between them. The CDR3 runs to 13 residues. In germline, CDR1 is KGHSH, CDR2 LQKENI. In nucleotides, the CDR3 is TGTGCCAGCTCTATCCAACGTGCGGAGACCCAGTACTTC. Its protein is CASSIQRAETQYF.

A few counts support this clone. V gene TRBV5-4 combines with J gene TRBJ1-2; D possibly corresponds to TRBD1 (6 bases). There are 14 residues in the CDR3. Germline V CDR1 and CDR2: SGHNT, YYREEE (reference sequence). Trimming pared 3 bases from V and 2 bases from J, leaving 11 bases between. The CDR3 spells CASSSGTTNYGYTF. For the CDR3, the DNA is TGTGCCAGCAGCTCTGGGACAACCAACTATGGCTACACCTTC.

The CDR3 DNA follows: TGTGCCAGCAGTTCGCCGGGACAGGGAATTTACGAGCAGTACTTC. Residues: CASSSPGQGIYEQYF. The rearrangement links TRBV6-1 to TRBJ2-7; 9 nucleotides align to TRBD1. Trimming removed 5 bases from V and 4 bases from J; junction bases left unmatched: 9. CDR1 and CDR2 from the germline V gene are MNHNS and SASEGT. This CDR3 comprises 15 residues.

The rearrangement links TRBV20-1 to TRBJ1-1; possibly TRBD1 for D (5 bases). The CDR3 contains 11 residues. Trimming cost V 6 bases and J 10 bases, with 15 bases left between them. From germline, CDR1 is DFQATT and CDR2 SNEGSKA (reference sequence). The chain's CDR3 is CSAGGRGAAFF. The DNA of the CDR3 is TGCAGTGCCGGAGGGAGGGGCGCAGCTTTCTTT.

The rearrangement uses TRBV5-1 and TRBJ2-1; 12 bases line up with TRBD2. The CDR3 is 18 residues long. CDR1 is SGHRS and CDR2 is YFSETQ in the germline V gene. V lost 3 bases to trimming and J lost 0 bases; unmatched junction nucleotides: 7. The CDR3 protein is CASSSPLAGGHSYNEQFF. The CDR3 DNA follows: TGCGCCAGCAGCTCCCCACTAGCGGGGGGACACTCCTACAATGAGCAGTTCTTC.

This clone was seen a single time. The chain employs TRBV6-1 and TRBJ1-2; TRBD1 aligns across 8 bases. From germline, CDR1 is MNHNS and CDR2 SASEGT. After removal of 0 bases from V and 2 bases from J, the junction contained 2 bases not matched to a gene. The CDR3 length is 15 residues. The CDR3 sequence is CASSEAAGGNYGYTF. In DNA, the CDR3 is TGTGCCAGCAGTGAAGCGGCAGGGGGCAACTATGGCTACACCTTC.

The chain recombines TRBV11-2 with TRBJ2-3; 8 bases align to TRBD1. This CDR3 comprises 16 residues. Germline lookup yields CDR1 SGHAT and CDR2 FQNNGV. J lost 3 bases, V lost 3 bases, and 8 bases had no gene match. CDR3 nucleotides: TGTGCCAGCAGCTTCGGGACAGGTTATACTACAGATACGCAGTATTTT. Its translation is CASSFGTGYTTDTQYF. The full variable domain, its missing parts supplied by reference TRBV11-2 and TRBJ2-3, is EAGVAQSPRYKIIEKRQSVAFWCNPISGHATLYWYQQILGQGPKLLIQFQNNGVVDDSQLPKDRFSAERLKGVDSTLKIQPAKLEDSAVYLCASSFGTGYTTDTQYFGPGTRLTVL.

This chain uses TRBV6-5 with TRBJ2-7, with a weak D call TRBD1 (5 bases). Germline V gives CDR1 MNHEY, CDR2 SVGAGI. V was clipped by 4 bases and J by 1 base, with 11 bases between them. The CDR3 extends over 14 amino acids. CDR3 sequence (DNA): TGTGCCAGCAGTTCCCGGACAATTTCCTACGAGCAGTACTTC. Translated: CASSSRTISYEQYF.

The table lists this clone with a few counts. The genes are TRBV5-1 and TRBJ2-7; TRBD2 matches 11 bases. This CDR3 is built from 14 residues. CDR1 SGHRS and CDR2 YFSETQ come from the germline V gene. Unmatched junction bases numbered 3, after V lost 5 bases and J lost 2 bases. CDR3 sequence (DNA): TGCGCCAGCAGTCCGACTAGCGGGGCCTACGAGCAGTACTTC. The encoded protein is CASSPTSGAYEQYF.

This chain connects TRBV18 to TRBJ1-2; D uncertain. Germline V gene data show CDR1 as KGHSH and CDR2 as LQKENI. Trimming removed 1 base from V and 8 bases from J, with 8 bases in between. The CDR3 runs 12 residues. The CDR3, as DNA: TGTGCCAGCTCACCACAGCAGTCCGGCTACACCTTC. Translation gives CASSPQQSGYTF.

The rearrangement links TRBV7-6 to TRBJ2-3, with 13 bases fitting TRBD2. Germline V gives CDR1 SGHVS, CDR2 FNYEAQ. V lost 5 bases to trimming and J lost 4 bases; unmatched junction nucleotides: 6. This CDR3 contains 16 residues. CDR3 region: CASSLRLAGGADTQYF. Here the CDR3 DNA reads TGTGCCAGCAGCCTACGACTAGCGGGGGGCGCAGATACGCAGTATTTT.

The rearrangement joins TRBV25-1 to TRBJ1-2, with 10 bases matching TRBD1. The germline CDR1 and CDR2 sequences are MGHDK and SYGVNS. CDR3 length: 17 residues. The V segment lost 4 bases and the J segment 7 bases; nucleotides outside the gene matches: 15. The CDR3: CASSGSGTGVLLGGYTF. The CDR3 coding sequence is TGTGCCAGCAGTGGGTCCGGGACAGGGGTTTTGTTGGGTGGCTACACCTTC.

This clone was seen only a few times. The rearrangement joins TRBV6-1 to TRBJ1-3, with no clear D. This CDR3 has 14 residues. V lost 7 bases to trimming and J lost 1 base, with 11 bases between them. Germline-derived CDR1 and CDR2 are MNHNS and SASEGT. The DNA of the CDR3 is TGTGCCAGCAAATTGGGGTTTTCTGGAAACACCATATATTTT. Translating it yields CASKLGFSGNTIYF.

V gene TRBV6-6 combines with J gene TRBJ2-7; 8 nucleotides align to TRBD1. The CDR3 is made up of 15 amino acids. V shed 0 bases, J shed 5 bases, and the junction held 6 bases outside the gene matches. CDR1 is MNHNY and CDR2 is SVGAGI in the germline V gene (reference sequence). CDR3 loop: CASSYSWDRHNEQYF. The CDR3 DNA is TGTGCCAGCAGTTACTCGTGGGACAGGCACAACGAGCAGTACTTC.

This clone has a handful of counts. The V call is TRBV5-1, the J call TRBJ2-3, with D perhaps TRBD2 (6 bases). The germline gives CDR1 SGHRS, CDR2 YFSETQ. CDR3 length equals 16 residues. V shed 1 base and J shed 5 bases, with 17 bases lying between them. The CDR3 DNA reads TGCGCCAGCAGCTTGTCACTAGCCCAACTGGGAGATACGCAGTATTTT. It codes for CASSLSLAQLGDTQYF. Looking up the rest from reference TRBV5-1 and TRBJ2-3 gives the full variable domain: KAGVTQTPRYLIKTRGQQVTLSCSPISGHRSVSWYQQTPGQGLQFLFEYFSETQRNKGNFPGRFSGRQFSNSRSEMNVSTLELGDSALYLCASSLSLAQLGDTQYFGPGTRLTVL.

Within the sample, this clone is medium-sized (0.01 to 0.1%). The gene calls are TRBV29-1 and TRBJ2-5; tentatively, D is TRBD1 (6 bases). The CDR3 runs to 13 residues. Germline V CDR1 and CDR2: SQVTM, ANQGSEA. Trimming took 6 bases from V and 5 from J, leaving 16 bases between them. The CDR3 nucleotides are TGCAGCGTCCTCAGGGGCCTCCTGGAGACCCAGTACTTC. It encodes CSVLRGLLETQYF.

This rearrangement joins TRBV5-1 to TRBJ1-5; 7 bases align to TRBD1. The V gene's germline CDR1 is SGHRS and CDR2 YFSETQ. Unmatched junction bases numbered 4, after V lost 4 bases and J lost 3 bases. This CDR3 contains 14 residues. DNA for the CDR3: TGCGCCAGCAGCACCGGGACAGTCAATCAGCCCCAGCATTTT. Protein: CASSTGTVNQPQHF.

The rearrangement joins TRBV18 to TRBJ1-1; D is possibly TRBD1 (6 bases). The CDR3 is 14 amino acids. Trimming removed 1 base at V and 3 bases at J, with 9 bases between. Germline V gene sequence: CDR1 KGHSH, CDR2 LQKENI. For the CDR3, the DNA is TGTGCCAGCTCACCACTAGGGGGGGACACTGAAGCTTTCTTT. It codes for CASSPLGGDTEAFF.

The chain recombines TRBV6-6 with TRBJ2-3; 7 positions agree with TRBD1. Per germline, CDR1 MNHNY and CDR2 SVGAGI (reference sequence). This CDR3 contains 15 residues. The J segment lost 0 bases and the V segment lost 4 bases, leaving 4 bases of the junction unmatched. The CDR3 loop reads CASSSLGQSTDTQYF. The CDR3 nucleotides read TGTGCCAGCAGTTCCTTGGGACAGAGCACAGATACGCAGTATTTT.

This clone was detected once. The V call is TRBV7-9, the J call TRBJ1-1; D uncertain. There are 14 residues in the CDR3. CDR1 and CDR2 (germline): SEHNR, FQNEAQ (reference sequence). The V gene lost 2 bases and the J gene lost 11 bases, with 18 bases spanning the gap. CDR3 in DNA: TGTGCCAGCAGCTTAAGGTATGCAGCTCTGTACGCTTTCTTT. Translating it yields CASSLRYAALYAFF.

This chain connects TRBV5-1 to TRBJ1-6; the match to TRBD1 covers 9 bases. This CDR3 contains 17 residues. Germline assignment: CDR1 SGHRS and CDR2 YFSETQ. V gave up 0 bases and J gave up 7 bases; unmatched junction bases: 8. DNA of the CDR3: TGCGCCAGCAGCTTGGCCGGGGGACAGGGAAGGAATTCACCCCTCCACTTT. Protein: CASSLAGGQGRNSPLHF.

CDR3 in DNA: TGTGCCAGCAGTTTAAGACACCAACTAAGCTCCTATAATTCACCCCTCCACTTT. Protein: CASSLRHQLSSYNSPLHF. The rearrangement uses TRBV27 and TRBJ1-6; no firm D call. Germline loops: CDR1 MNHEY, CDR2 SMNVEV (reference sequence). Deletions cut 2 bases from V and 0 bases from J, with 14 bases between. The CDR3 runs 18 residues.

The CDR3 reads CASRDGELAAYEQYF. Here the CDR3 DNA reads TGCGCCAGCAGGGACGGCGAACTAGCGGCTTACGAGCAGTACTTC. The V call is TRBV10-2, the J call TRBJ2-7; TRBD2 agrees at 8 bases. The junction had 11 bases not matched to a gene; V was cut back by 6 bases and J by 4 bases. The CDR3 totals 15 residues. Germline V gene sequence: CDR1 WSHSY, CDR2 SAAADI.

This clone was detected only a few times. The chain links TRBV5-8 to TRBJ1-2, with D hard to call. The CDR3 totals 13 residues. Germline lookup yields CDR1 SGHTS and CDR2 YDEGEE. Trimming cost V 4 bases and J 1 base, with 8 bases left between them. CDR3 in amino acids: CASSLDFNYGYTF. DNA for the CDR3: TGTGCCAGCAGCCTGGATTTTAACTATGGCTACACCTTC.